This entry lists 30 T cell receptor beta chains sequenced from one sample in a study of cytomegalovirus exposure and HLA in healthy donors. The PCR employed 60 Vbeta primers together with 13 Jbeta primers. The data were produced by immunoSEQ multiplex PCR, yet TCRdb's version contains in-frame clones alone and is incomplete. The table lists over 150,000 clones, approximately 74% of them singletons, with around 1.9% in the top ten. Material for sequencing was PBMCs. These receptors originate from a man aged 30-40 years in good health and CMV-seronegative.

Concerning this clone: In the same sample, other DNA sequences code for this CDR3. The gene calls are TRBV13 and TRBJ1-1; D gene uncertain. The ends were cut back, 6 bases at V and 4 bases at J, with 12 bases in the middle. Germline assignment: CDR1 PRHDT and CDR2 FYEKMQ (reference sequence). The CDR3 consists of 13 residues. CDR3 DNA: TGTGCCAGCAGTACTACGGGGAGCACTGAAGCTTTCTTT. Translating it yields CASSTTGSTEAFF.

V gene TRBV27 combines with J gene TRBJ2-3; 7 positions agree with TRBD2. In germline, CDR1 is MNHEY, CDR2 SMNVEV (reference sequence). Trimming cost V 5 bases and J 5 bases; bases outside gene matches: 10. This CDR3 has 15 amino acids. The CDR3 nucleotides are TGTGCCAGCAGTATCACGGGCAGGGAGGGAGATACGCAGTATTTT. It translates to CASSITGREGDTQYF.

This chain connects TRBV15 to TRBJ2-7; TRBD2 agrees at 8 bases. CDR3 length equals 15 residues. After removal of 0 bases from V and 3 bases from J, the junction contained 4 bases not matched to a gene. CDR1 is LNHNV, CDR2 YYDKDF, per germline (reference sequence). CDR3 DNA: TGTGCCACCAGCAGAGATCGGGGGGGGTTCTACGAGCAGTACTTC. It translates to CATSRDRGGFYEQYF.

The chain carries TRBV25-1 and TRBJ1-4, with a weak D call TRBD1 (5 bases). This CDR3 is built from 14 residues. Trimming pared 1 base from V and 8 bases from J, leaving 11 bases between. The germline gives CDR1 MGHDK, CDR2 SYGVNS. The CDR3: CASSESPGREKLFF. As DNA, the CDR3 is TGTGCCAGCAGTGAATCTCCAGGGCGGGAAAAACTGTTTTTT. Full variable domain (missing parts from reference TRBV25-1 and TRBJ1-4): EADIYQTPRYLVIGTGKKITLECSQTMGHDKMYWYQQDPGMELHLIHYSYGVNSTEKGDLSSESTVSRIRTEHFPLTLESARPSHTSQYLCASSESPGREKLFFGSGTQLSVL.

The genes are TRBV6-5 and TRBJ2-1, with 8 bases that match TRBD1. The V gene end was trimmed by 6 bases and the J gene end by 0 bases; junction bases not matched to a gene: 4. This CDR3 spans 15 amino acids. Germline CDR1 MNHEY, CDR2 SVGAGI. Here the CDR3 reads CASRPTGGSYNEQFF. The CDR3 DNA follows: TGTGCCAGCAGACCAACAGGGGGCTCCTACAATGAGCAGTTCTTC.

This chain links TRBV7-9 with TRBJ1-1, with TRBD1 identical over 7 bases. Germline lookup yields CDR1 SEHNR and CDR2 FQNEAQ (reference sequence). This CDR3 is built from 15 residues. Trimming at V came to 5 bases and at J to 5 bases, leaving 11 bases not matched to a gene. The CDR3 DNA is TGTGCCAGCAGCCCATACAGGGGAGGAGGTACTGAAGCTTTCTTT. Amino acids: CASSPYRGGGTEAFF. The full variable domain, rest sourced from reference TRBV7-9 and TRBJ1-1, is DTGVSQNPRHKITKRGQNVTFRCDPISEHNRLYWYRQTLGQGPEFLTYFQNEAQLEKSRLLSDRFSAERPKGSFSTLEIQRTEQGDSAMYLCASSPYRGGGTEAFFGQGTRLTVV.

This clone appeared a few times. V usage is TRBV7-2 and J usage is TRBJ2-6; D is possibly TRBD1 (6 bases). Germline-derived CDR1 and CDR2 are SGHTA and FQGNSA. The CDR3 extends over 17 amino acids. V lost 3 bases to trimming and J lost 0 bases, with 12 bases between them. CDR3 amino acids: CASSFSYRVSGANVLTF. Here the CDR3 DNA reads TGTGCCAGCAGCTTTTCATACAGGGTCTCTGGGGCCAACGTCCTGACTTTC.

The rearrangement uses TRBV15 and TRBJ2-6; a weak D match, TRBD1 (5 bases). Between the trimmed V and J ends, which lost 3 bases and 4 bases, there was a span of 10 bases. The CDR3 is 15 amino acids. The V gene's germline CDR1 is LNHNV and CDR2 YYDKDF (reference sequence). The CDR3 coding sequence is TGTGCCACCAGCAGTCCAGGGTCCGGGGCCAACGTCCTGACTTTC. Translated, it gives CATSSPGSGANVLTF.

The chain recombines TRBV5-4 with TRBJ2-1; 9 bases agree with TRBD2. The trim removed 2 bases at V and 8 bases at J, leaving 11 bases unmatched. The CDR3 covers 16 residues. In germline, CDR1 is SGHNT, CDR2 YYREEE (reference sequence). As DNA, the CDR3 is TGTGCCAGCAGCTTTGGGCTAGCGGGGACCCGAGATGAGCAGTTCTTC. As protein: CASSFGLAGTRDEQFF.

The V and J genes are TRBV18 and TRBJ1-1, with 7 bases matching TRBD1. The junction had 9 bases not matched to a gene; V was cut back by 2 bases and J by 0 bases. Germline assignment: CDR1 KGHSH and CDR2 LQKENI. CDR3 length equals 17 residues. CDR3 region: CASSPRQGMNVNTEAFF. In DNA, the CDR3 is TGTGCCAGCTCACCAAGACAGGGTATGAACGTGAACACTGAAGCTTTCTTT.

The gene calls are TRBV27 and TRBJ2-7, with 7 bases fitting TRBD2. V trimming: 10 bases; J trimming: 4 bases; junction bases outside the gene matches: 13. This CDR3 comprises 14 residues. Germline CDR1 and CDR2: MNHEY and SMNVEV (reference sequence). CDR3 sequence (DNA): TGTGCCACCGGGTCTAGCGGCGGTTCATACGAGCAGTACTTC. Protein sequence: CATGSSGGSYEQYF.

The rearrangement uses TRBV2 and TRBJ2-3; TRBD1 agrees at 10 bases. Germline assignment: CDR1 SNHLY and CDR2 FYNNEI. Unmatched junction bases numbered 3, after V lost 5 bases and J lost 1 base. There are 15 residues in the CDR3. CDR3 amino acids: CASSTGTGGTDTQYF. The CDR3 bases are TGTGCCAGCAGTACCGGGACAGGGGGCACAGATACGCAGTATTTT.

The chain carries TRBV7-2 and TRBJ1-3, with D maybe TRBD1 (5 bases). The CDR3 covers 16 residues. V gave up 2 bases and J gave up 0 bases, with 11 bases separating them. The germline V gene encodes CDR1 SGHTA and CDR2 FQGNSA. CDR3 sequence: CASSLMGRGSGNTIYF. The CDR3 DNA is TGTGCCAGCAGCTTAATGGGTAGGGGCTCTGGAAACACCATATATTTT. Complete variable domain (other parts from reference TRBV7-2 and TRBJ1-3): GAGVSQSPSNKVTEKGKDVELRCDPISGHTALYWYRQSLGQGLEFLIYFQGNSAPDKSGLPSDRFSAERTGGSVSTLTIQRTQQEDSAVYLCASSLMGRGSGNTIYFGEGSWLTVV.

The chain couples TRBV6-1 to TRBJ2-3, with a weak D call TRBD2 (6 bases). Trimming removed 6 bases at V and 1 base at J, with 8 bases between. CDR3 length equals 13 residues. The germline V gene has CDR1 MNHNS and CDR2 SASEGT. The CDR3 DNA follows: TGTGCCAGCAGAGGCGGGGGCACAGATACGCAGTATTTT. Translating it yields CASRGGGTDTQYF.

This clone was detected a few times. This chain uses TRBV4-2 with TRBJ2-1; 7 bases are shared with TRBD1. Germline CDR1 LGHNA, CDR2 YNFKEQ. After removal of 0 bases from V and 4 bases from J, the junction contained 3 bases not matched to a gene. CDR3 length: 15 residues. The CDR3 nucleotides are TGTGCCAGCAGCCAAGAGGACAGGACATACAATGAGCAGTTCTTC. Translated, it gives CASSQEDRTYNEQFF.

The J gene is TRBJ1-2, the V gene TRBV7-9, with 11 bases identical to TRBD1. Germline V lookup: CDR1 SEHNR, CDR2 FQNEAQ (reference sequence). The CDR3 runs 15 residues. J was trimmed by 6 bases and V by 5 bases; bases with no gene match: 8. In nucleotides, the CDR3 is TGTGCCAGCAGCGCCGGGAGGGGACAGGGGGATGGCTACACCTTC. Translation gives CASSAGRGQGDGYTF.

The chain uses TRBV6-1 and TRBJ1-2, with D perhaps TRBD1 (6 bases). The CDR3 consists of 12 residues. The germline gives CDR1 MNHNS, CDR2 SASEGT. Between the trimmed V and J ends, which lost 2 bases and 6 bases, there was a span of 7 bases. CDR3 nucleotides: TGTGCCAGCAGTGAATCAGGGGATGGCTACACCTTC. This sequence encodes CASSESGDGYTF.

This sequence joins TRBV7-9 and TRBJ2-1; possible D gene TRBD1, 7 bases. Trimming took 4 bases from V and 8 from J, leaving 12 bases between them. CDR1 and CDR2 (germline): SEHNR, FQNEAQ (reference sequence). This CDR3 contains 13 residues. Here the CDR3 reads CASSSGGRDEQFF. The CDR3 coding sequence is TGTGCCAGCAGCTCAGGGGGGCGGGATGAGCAGTTCTTC.

The rearrangement joins TRBV18 to TRBJ2-7, with 7 bases fitting TRBD1. V was pared by 4 bases and J by 3 bases, with 6 bases of the junction left unmatched. This CDR3 is 14 amino acids long. Germline V gene lookup returns CDR1 KGHSH and CDR2 LQKENI. In DNA, the CDR3 is TGTGCCAGCTCACACGACAGGGCCAGCTACGAGCAGTACTTC. Translation: CASSHDRASYEQYF.

The gene calls are TRBV28 and TRBJ2-2; TRBD2 matches at 8 bases. The CDR3 covers 15 residues. Germline CDR1 and CDR2: MDHEN and SYDVKM. The J segment lost 5 bases and the V segment lost 6 bases, leaving 8 bases of the junction unmatched. The CDR3 spells CASSLLAVGTGELFF. The DNA of the CDR3 is TGTGCCAGCAGCCTACTAGCGGTGGGGACCGGGGAGCTGTTTTTT.

This chain joins TRBV6-1 and TRBJ2-7, with 7 bases aligning to TRBD1. Germline-derived CDR1 and CDR2 are MNHNS and SASEGT. The CDR3 covers 14 residues. V was pared by 0 bases and J by 9 bases, with 8 bases of the junction left unmatched. The CDR3 reads CASSEATTGNAQYF. In nucleotides, the CDR3 is TGTGCCAGCAGTGAAGCTACGACAGGGAATGCGCAGTACTTC.

This clone is a singleton in its sample. The V and J genes are TRBV6-6 and TRBJ1-1; D might be TRBD1 (5 bases). Germline assignment: CDR1 MNHNY and CDR2 SVGAGI (reference sequence). CDR3 length equals 16 residues. Between the trimmed V and J ends, which lost 6 bases and 0 bases, there was a span of 17 bases. As DNA, the CDR3 is TGTGCCAGCAGACCCCTTCCGGGGGACCTGAACACTGAAGCTTTCTTT. Its protein product is CASRPLPGDLNTEAFF.

This chain joins TRBV9 and TRBJ2-1, with TRBD2 identical over 13 bases. This CDR3 region has 15 residues. The ends lost 1 base at V and 6 bases at J; junction bases unmatched: 1. Germline V gene sequence: CDR1 SGDLS, CDR2 YYNGEE. Written as DNA, the CDR3 is TGTGCCAGCAGCGTAAGGACTAGCGGGGGCAATGAGCAGTTCTTC. The encoded protein is CASSVRTSGGNEQFF.

Details on this clone: Compared with germline, one end of the junction differs, possibly owing to a read error. The identical CDR3 is also encoded by other nucleotide sequences in the sample. The CDR3 protein is CASSLAGGTSPLHF. CDR3 sequence (DNA): TGTGCCAGCAGCTTGGCAGGGGGCACTTCACCACTCCACTTT. J is TRBJ1-6 and V is TRBV5-6, with 8 nucleotides matching TRBD1. Germline CDR1 is SGHDT and CDR2 is YYEEEE. The CDR3 is 14 residues long.

Comments on this clone: The junction departs from the called germline gene at one end, perhaps through a read error. This chain links TRBV5-6 with TRBJ2-6; D might be TRBD1 (6 bases). This CDR3 is built from 8 residues. CDR1 is SGHDT, CDR2 YYEEEE, per germline. The CDR3 loop reads CASSLGGF. CDR3 coding DNA: TGTGCCAGCAGCTTAGGGGGTTTC.

The chain recombines TRBV7-6 with TRBJ2-2; D is perhaps TRBD2 (6 bases). V lost 5 bases and J lost 5, with 9 bases in between. CDR1 is SGHVS, CDR2 FNYEAQ, per germline. The CDR3 runs 13 residues. As DNA, the CDR3 is TGTGCCAGCAGCGAGACTAGGACCGGGGAGCTGTTTTTT. This translates into CASSETRTGELFF.

The V and J genes are TRBV7-3 and TRBJ2-2; 13 nucleotides match TRBD2. The V gene end was trimmed by 4 bases and the J gene end by 0 bases; junction bases not matched to a gene: 5. CDR1 and CDR2 from the germline V gene are SGHTA and FQGTGA. The CDR3 is 18 residues long. CDR3 in DNA: TGTGCCAGCAGCTCCTTAGGACTAGCGGGAGCGAACACCGGGGAGCTGTTTTTT. Its translation: CASSSLGLAGANTGELFF.

The chain uses TRBV4-1 and TRBJ2-5; D is possibly TRBD2 (5 bases). The CDR3 extends over 15 amino acids. V lost 0 bases and J 2 bases, leaving 10 bases between the germline ends. Germline assignment: CDR1 MGHRA and CDR2 YSYEKL. CDR3 bases: TGCGCCAGCAGCCAAGATGAGAGGGTACAAGAGACCCAGTACTTC. Translated, it gives CASSQDERVQETQYF.

V usage is TRBV19 and J usage is TRBJ1-2; 9 bases line up with TRBD1. This CDR3 region has 14 residues. V lost 6 bases and J lost 5; bases outside the gene matches: 7. Germline CDR1 is LNHDA and CDR2 is SQIVND (reference sequence). CDR3 in DNA: TGTGCCAGTAGCCTGACAGGGGGGAGTTATGGCTACACCTTC. This gives the protein CASSLTGGSYGYTF.

The chain combines TRBV5-4 with TRBJ2-5; unclear D gene. The end of the DNA aligns better with TRBJ2-7, so the J call may be wrong. The germline CDR1 and CDR2 sequences are SGHNT and YYREEE (reference sequence). The CDR3 covers 16 residues. The CDR3 reads CASSPTLTVRAYEQYF. CDR3 DNA sequence: TGTGCCAGCAGTCCCACCCTTACGGTTCGAGCCTACGAGCAGTACTTC.